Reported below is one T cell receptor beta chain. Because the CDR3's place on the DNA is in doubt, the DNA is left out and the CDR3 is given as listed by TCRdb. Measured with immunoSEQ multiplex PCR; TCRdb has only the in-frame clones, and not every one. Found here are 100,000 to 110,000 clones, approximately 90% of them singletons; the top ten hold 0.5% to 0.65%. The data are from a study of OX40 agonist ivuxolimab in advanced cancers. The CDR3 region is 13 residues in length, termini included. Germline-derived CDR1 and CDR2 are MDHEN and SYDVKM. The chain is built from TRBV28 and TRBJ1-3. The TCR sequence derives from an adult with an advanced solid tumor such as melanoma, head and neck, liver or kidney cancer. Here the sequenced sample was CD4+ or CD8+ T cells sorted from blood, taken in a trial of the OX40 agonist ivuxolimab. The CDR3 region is CASFAGGIPTVYF.